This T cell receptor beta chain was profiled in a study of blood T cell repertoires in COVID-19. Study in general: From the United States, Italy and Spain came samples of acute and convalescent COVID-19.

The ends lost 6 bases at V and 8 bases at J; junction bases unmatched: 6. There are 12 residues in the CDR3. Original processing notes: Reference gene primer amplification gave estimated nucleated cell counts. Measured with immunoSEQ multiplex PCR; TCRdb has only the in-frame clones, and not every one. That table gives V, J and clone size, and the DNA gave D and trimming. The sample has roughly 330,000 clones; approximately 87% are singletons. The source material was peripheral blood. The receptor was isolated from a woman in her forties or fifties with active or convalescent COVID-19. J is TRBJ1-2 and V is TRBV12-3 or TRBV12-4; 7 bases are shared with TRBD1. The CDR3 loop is CASSRDSYGYTF. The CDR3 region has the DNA TGTGCCAGCAGCAGGGACAGCTACGGCTACACCTTC.